These T cell receptor beta chains were read from a single sample in a study of blood T cell repertoires in COVID-19. Using immunoSEQ multiplex PCR, the repertoire was profiled, and TCRdb retains in-frame clones only, with some absent. The sample consists of 260,000 or so clones, roughly four fifths of them appearing once. The sequencing sample was made of PBMCs or T cells enriched from blood (not recorded which). Receptor source: a woman between 40 and 50 years old who had been exposed to COVID-19. Both conserved end residues are part of each CDR3. D genes are given only for firm matches. Size is stated for part of the rows, as once, few or many counts, or as a class when the clone is expanded.

v_call,j_call,clone_size,d_call,cdr3_nt,cdr3_aa
TRBV5-1,TRBJ2-6,-,TRBD1,TGCGCCAGCAGCTTGGGTGGGACAGGGGCTGGGGCCAACGTCCTGACTTTC,CASSLGGTGAGANVLTF
TRBV27,TRBJ1-3,-,-,TGTGCCAGCAGTCCAAGTGCAGGGGCAGGCGGAAACACCATATATTTT,CASSPSAGAGGNTIYF
TRBV4-1,TRBJ2-2,-,TRBD2,TGCGCCAGCAGCCAAGACGGGGACTACCTCATCCCAAACACCGGGGAGCTGTTTTTT,CASSQDGDYLIPNTGELFF
TRBV6-5,TRBJ2-3,-,TRBD2,TGTGCCAGCAGCGGTAGCGGGGGTATAGATACGCAGTATTTT,CASSGSGGIDTQYF
TRBV7-3,TRBJ1-2,-,TRBD1,TGTGCCAGCAGCTCCGGGACAGGGGGCGCCGCTGGCTACACCTTC,CASSSGTGGAAGYTF
TRBV3-1/TRBV3-2,TRBJ2-4,-,TRBD2,TGTGCCAGCAGCCCAACTAGCGGGGGGCGGGACATTCAGTACTTC,CASSPTSGGRDIQYF
TRBV28,TRBJ1-2,-,-,TGTGCCAGCAGTTGGTCAGGGGCGGACTACTATGGCTACACCTTC,CASSWSGADYYGYTF
TRBV19,TRBJ2-1,many,-,TGTGCCAGTAGTATAGAACCGGGACTTGAGCAGTTCTTC,CASSIEPGLEQFF
TRBV11-1,TRBJ2-7,few,TRBD1,TGTGCCACAAGGGACAGGGCAGGCGAGCAGTACTTC,CATRDRAGEQYF
TRBV9,TRBJ1-1,-,TRBD1,TGTGCCAGCAGCCCGACAGGGGGCTGGACTGAAGCTTTCTTT,CASSPTGGWTEAFF
TRBV10-2,TRBJ2-7,-,TRBD2,TGCGCCAGCAGTCCAGGGACTAGCGGGCCGCTTGGCGAGCAGTACTTC,CASSPGTSGPLGEQYF
TRBV12-5,TRBJ1-2,-,-,TGTGCTAGTGGTTTGCCCGACTCCGGGAGGTATGGCTACACCTTC,CASGLPDSGRYGYTF
TRBV7-2,TRBJ2-2,-,-,TGTGCCAGCAGTTTAGATCTACAGGGCAACACCGGGGAGCTGTTTTTT,CASSLDLQGNTGELFF
TRBV7-9,TRBJ2-5,-,TRBD1,TGTGCCAGCAGCCCAAGACAGGGTTGGGAGACCCAGTACTTC,CASSPRQGWETQYF
TRBV10-3,TRBJ2-3,-,TRBD1,TGTGCCATCAGGGGGGGACAGGGGGCATCAGATACGCAGTATTTT,CAIRGGQGASDTQYF
TRBV18,TRBJ1-2,-,TRBD1,TGTGCCAGCTCACCTCTGACAGGGAGTGATGGCTACACCTTC,CASSPLTGSDGYTF
TRBV4-3,TRBJ1-3,-,-,TGCGCCAGCAGCCAAGAGGGCGGGGGTATCTCTGGAAACACCATATATTTT,CASSQEGGGISGNTIYF
TRBV7-2,TRBJ2-4,-,-,TGTGCCAGCAGCTTAGGCGGGCCTCTAGGCATTCAGTACTTC,CASSLGGPLGIQYF
TRBV12-3/TRBV12-4,TRBJ1-4,-,-,TGTGCCAGCAGGTTCAGGGCGCCTGAAAAACTGTTTTTT,CASRFRAPEKLFF
TRBV5-1,TRBJ1-2,-,-,TGCGCCAGCACCTCCGATCGGGTGCGCTTC,CASTSDRVRF
TRBV7-8,TRBJ1-5,-,TRBD1,TGTGCCAGCAGCCCATGGACAGGGGGCAATCAGCCCCAGCATTTT,CASSPWTGGNQPQHF
TRBV28,TRBJ1-1,many,-,TGTGCCAGCGTATTCGAACAGGGACTGAACACTGAAGCTTTCTTT,CASVFEQGLNTEAFF
TRBV18,TRBJ2-3,-,-,TGTGCCAGCTCACCGGGGCCCGGCACAGATACGCAGTATTTT,CASSPGPGTDTQYF
TRBV7-3,TRBJ2-5,-,-,TGTGCCAGCAGCTTAGGCAACCAAGAGACCCAGTACTTC,CASSLGNQETQYF
TRBV27,TRBJ2-2,-,-,TGTGCCAGCAGACCCTTCCAAGGGGACACCGGGGAGCTGTTTTTT,CASRPFQGDTGELFF
TRBV7-9,TRBJ1-1,-,-,TGTGCCAGCAGCGGCCTGGGAGAGGGCACTGAAGCTTTCTTT,CASSGLGEGTEAFF
TRBV19,TRBJ2-3,once,TRBD2,TGTGCCACCCGGGTGGAGCGGGGGTCCACAGATACGCAGTATTTT,CATRVERGSTDTQYF
TRBV19,TRBJ1-2,-,-,TGTGCCAGTAGTCCGGCAGGGGACTATGGCTACACCTTC,CASSPAGDYGYTF
TRBV7-3,TRBJ1-5,-,-,TGTGCCAGCAGGGACAGCTCCCAGCCCCAGCATTTT,CASRDSSQPQHF
TRBV4-1,TRBJ2-1,-,TRBD1,TGCGCCAGCAGCCAAGCCCTCCAGGGACAGGGGCGCAATGAGCAGTTCTTC,CASSQALQGQGRNEQFF
TRBV7-2,TRBJ2-1,-,TRBD2,TGTGCCAGCAGCTTCGGGGGGTACAATGAGCAGTTCTTC,CASSFGGYNEQFF
TRBV7-2,TRBJ2-5,-,-,TGTGCCAGCAGCTCCCAGGGGGGCGGGAAGACCCAGTACTTC,CASSSQGGGKTQYF
TRBV7-9,TRBJ2-5,-,TRBD2,TGTGCCAGCAGCTTAGCGGCGGGGGGACGCCAAGAGACCCAGTACTTC,CASSLAAGGRQETQYF
TRBV2,TRBJ2-5,-,TRBD1,TGTGCCACTCAGCGACAGGGGGTCCAAGAGACCCAGTACTTC,CATQRQGVQETQYF
TRBV6-4,TRBJ1-2,-,-,TGTGCCAGCAGTCCAGACAGGTTGGGGGCCTATGGCTACACCTTC,CASSPDRLGAYGYTF
TRBV6-2/TRBV6-3,TRBJ2-3,-,TRBD2,TGTGCCAGCAGCGGGACTAGCTTACTCACAGATACGCAGTATTTT,CASSGTSLLTDTQYF
TRBV6-1,TRBJ1-1,-,TRBD1,TGTGCCAGCAGTGAAGGACAGGGCAACACTGAAGCTTTCTTT,CASSEGQGNTEAFF
TRBV7-2,TRBJ1-5,-,-,TGTGCCAGCAGCGTCCAGACAGATAGCAATCAGCCCCAGCATTTT,CASSVQTDSNQPQHF
TRBV25-1,TRBJ1-1,-,TRBD1,TGTGCCACCCTCGGGGGACAGCTGAACACTGAAGCTTTCTTT,CATLGGQLNTEAFF
TRBV11-2,TRBJ2-7,-,-,TGTGCCAGCAGCCCCCTAACCGGGGTCTACGAGCAGTACTTC,CASSPLTGVYEQYF
TRBV5-4,TRBJ2-1,-,TRBD1,TGTGCCAGCAGCCAAGATACAGGGGTTGGTGAGCAGTTCTTC,CASSQDTGVGEQFF
TRBV6-2/TRBV6-3,TRBJ2-3,few,TRBD2,TGTGCCAGCAGTTATTCCCTTATCCTAGCGGGGAGCCTCACAGATACGCAGTATTTT,CASSYSLILAGSLTDTQYF
TRBV12-3/TRBV12-4,TRBJ1-2,many,-,TGTGCCAGCAGTTTCGACCAGGGGTTAGGCTACACCTTC,CASSFDQGLGYTF
TRBV4-2,TRBJ2-1,-,TRBD1,TGTGCCAGCAGCCAAGTTTTGGAGGTAGGGCAGGGGGATGAGCAGTTCTTC,CASSQVLEVGQGDEQFF